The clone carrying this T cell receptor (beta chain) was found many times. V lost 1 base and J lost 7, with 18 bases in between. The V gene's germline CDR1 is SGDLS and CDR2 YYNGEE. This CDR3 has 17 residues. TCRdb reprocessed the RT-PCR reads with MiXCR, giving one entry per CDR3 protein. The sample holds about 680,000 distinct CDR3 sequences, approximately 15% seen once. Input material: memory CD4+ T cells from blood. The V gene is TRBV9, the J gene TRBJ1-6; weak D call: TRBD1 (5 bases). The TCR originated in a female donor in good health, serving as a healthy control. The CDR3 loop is CASSVQSGGGDNSPLHF. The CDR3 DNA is TGTGCCAGCAGCGTACAGTCTGGGGGAGGGGACAATTCACCCCTCCACTTT.